This T cell receptor (beta chain) was identified during a study of shared clonotypes between healthy human individuals. About the research overall: Per donor, three plates held CD4 naive cells, three held CD4 memory, two held CD8 naive and one held CD8 memory. The study's findings and limits: Shared clonotypes across all four donors exceeded non-shared ones in generation probability.

Libraries were prepared by immunoSEQ multiplex PCR; TCRdb keeps only in-frame clonotypes and omits some of them. This table has around 1.9 million clones, around 93% appearing once. This CDR3 region has 11 residues. Trimming removed 4 bases from V and 9 bases from J, with 12 bases in between. Per the germline V gene, CDR1 is SQVTM and CDR2 is ANQGSEA. On this clone: Its target is unknown.

As defined, naive CD8 cells were CD45RO-negative and positively selected for CCR7, with terminally differentiated effector memory CD45RA+ cells excluded. The TCR was taken from a man younger than 35 in good health. Some clones in this sample may be carry-over from other donors' samples. What was sequenced was naive CD8+ T cells from PBMCs. The chain recombines TRBV29-1 with TRBJ1-1, with D tentatively TRBD1 (5 bases). DNA of the CDR3: TGCAGCGTTGGGACCGGGACTCAAGCTTTCTTT. It encodes CSVGTGTQAFF.